Listed below are T cell receptor beta chains from one sample, sequenced in a study of blood T cell repertoires in COVID-19. Clones were sequenced by immunoSEQ multiplex PCR, and TCRdb holds only the in-frame ones, with some missing. The sample has around 95,000 clones; under 90% are singletons. Sequenced input: peripheral blood. The receptors stem from a human donor in a cohort sampled during active COVID-19. The CDR3 runs from the conserved cysteine through the conserved F or W. A D gene is named only where the DNA matches it firmly. Size values are once, few and many counts, or a class for expanded clones, and some rows have none.

>NA|TRBV5-1|TRBJ2-7|NA
TGCGCCAGCAGCTTGGAAGGGGCAAATGACGAGCAGTACTTC
CASSLEGANDEQYF
>NA|TRBV7-9|TRBJ2-2|NA
TGTGCCAGCAGCCCCTACACCGGGGAGCTGTTTTTT
CASSPYTGELFF
>TRBD1|TRBV6-6|TRBJ1-2|NA
TGTGCCAGCAGTTCCGGACAGGGATCCTATGGCTACACCTTC
CASSSGQGSYGYTF
>NA|TRBV21-1|TRBJ2-7|NA
TGTGCCAGCAACCAGTACGACAGGGAGGACGAGCAGTACTTC
CASNQYDREDEQYF
>TRBD1|TRBV5-6|TRBJ2-7|NA
TGTGCCAGTACTCTAGGGGGCTCCCCCTACGAGCAGTACTTC
CASTLGGSPYEQYF
>NA|TRBV2|TRBJ1-1|NA
TGTGCCAGCAGGGTCGACACCGAAGCTTTCTTT
CASRVDTEAFF
>TRBD2|TRBV4-3|TRBJ2-5|once
TGCGCCAGCAGCCAAGATTGGCTAGCGGGAGGGTGGGAGACCCAGTACTTC
CASSQDWLAGGWETQYF
>TRBD2|TRBV7-9|TRBJ2-3|NA
TGTGCCAGCAGCTCCGGGACTACCGACACAGATACGCAGTATTTT
CASSSGTTDTDTQYF
>TRBD2|TRBV27|TRBJ2-1|NA
TGTGCCAGCAGGCGGGAGAGTTCCTACAATGAGCAGTTCTTC
CASRRESSYNEQFF
>TRBD1|TRBV29-1|TRBJ2-1|once
TGCAGCGAGTACACAGGGGGTTTCGATGAGCAGTTCTTC
CSEYTGGFDEQFF
>NA|TRBV12-3/TRBV12-4|TRBJ2-7|NA
TGTGCCAGCAGTTTTGTAGGGGCTCAGTACTTC
CASSFVGAQYF
>NA|TRBV19|TRBJ1-5|NA
TGTGCCAGTAACGCTGCCGCGGGACCCCAGCATTTT
CASNAAAGPQHF
>NA|TRBV9|TRBJ2-3|NA
TGTGCCAGCAGCGCGAGGGGGGGGTTAATAGATACGCAGTATTTT
CASSARGGLIDTQYF
>TRBD2|TRBV27|TRBJ2-3|NA
TGTGCCAGCAGCCTAAATCCGGGACTAGCGGGCTCAGATACGCAGTATTTT
CASSLNPGLAGSDTQYF
>NA|TRBV6-5|TRBJ1-1|NA
TGTGCCAGCAGTTCCTCCCGGGAGACTGAAGCTTTCTTT
CASSSSRETEAFF
>NA|TRBV29-1|TRBJ1-5|NA
TGCAGCGTCAAAGGGGCGGGGGATCAGCCCCAGCATTTT
CSVKGAGDQPQHF
>NA|TRBV3-1/TRBV3-2|TRBJ1-2|NA
TGTGCCAGCAGCCACCACGGACCGGGGGGCTACACCTTC
CASSHHGPGGYTF
>NA|TRBV6-5|TRBJ1-4|NA
TGTGCCAGCAGAATTCAGGCAACTAATGAAAAACTGTTTTTT
CASRIQATNEKLFF
>NA|TRBV5-1|TRBJ2-5|NA
TGCGCCAGCAGCCGGGACAAGACCCAAGAGACCCAGTACTTC
CASSRDKTQETQYF
>NA|TRBV7-6|TRBJ2-7|once
TGTGCCAGCAGCTTAGTCGGCGGCGACGAGCAGTACTTC
CASSLVGGDEQYF
>TRBD2|TRBV11-3|TRBJ2-3|NA
TGTGCCAGCAGCTTAGGAATAGCGGGAGTGGGAGATACGCAGTATTTT
CASSLGIAGVGDTQYF
>NA|TRBV7-9|TRBJ2-1|NA
TGTGCCAGCCGGGGTTCCTCCTACAATGAGCAGTTCTTC
CASRGSSYNEQFF
>NA|TRBV6-6|TRBJ1-1|NA
TGTGCCAGCACCTTACAGGGACTACCGAACACTGAAGCTTTCTTT
CASTLQGLPNTEAFF
>NA|TRBV7-8|TRBJ1-2|NA
TGTGCCAGCTCCCTACTCCAGTCGGGGGTGGACTACACCTTC
CASSLLQSGVDYTF
>NA|TRBV7-2|TRBJ2-7|NA
TGTGCCAGCAGCCCAGGGTTGGGCTCCTACGAGCAGTACTTC
CASSPGLGSYEQYF
>TRBD1|TRBV7-8|TRBJ2-7|NA
TGTGCCAGCAGCCCGGGGACAGTTGACAGCTACTTC
CASSPGTVDSYF
>NA|TRBV4-3|TRBJ2-7|NA
TGCGCCAGCAGCCAAGAGGCGGTAGGTTCCTACGAGCAGTACTTC
CASSQEAVGSYEQYF
>TRBD1|TRBV19|TRBJ2-5|NA
TGTGCCAGTAGTAGGACAGGGGGCTGGGAGACCCAGTACTTC
CASSRTGGWETQYF
>NA|TRBV7-2|TRBJ1-1|NA
TGTGCCAGCAGCCTGCGACAAATCTCTAACACTGAAGCTTTCTTT
CASSLRQISNTEAFF
>TRBD1|TRBV7-8|TRBJ1-6|NA
TGTGCCAGCAGCTTAGCCTACAGGGGGCATTCACCCCTCCACTTT
CASSLAYRGHSPLHF
>NA|TRBV19|TRBJ2-7|NA
TGTGCCAGTAGTATAGCTTCGGCTAGCTCTACCTACGAGCAGTACTTC
CASSIASASSTYEQYF
>NA|TRBV11-2|TRBJ2-7|NA
TGTGCCAGCAGCCCAGGATTCGGCAGGGAAGTGGAAGAGCAGTACTTC
CASSPGFGREVEEQYF
>TRBD1|TRBV20-1|TRBJ1-6|NA
TGCAGTGCTATTGACAGGGGGTCTTCACCCCTCCACTTT
CSAIDRGSSPLHF
>TRBD2|TRBV29-1|TRBJ2-7|NA
TGCAGCGTTGATGGGACTAGCGGCTACGAGCAGTACTTC
CSVDGTSGYEQYF
>NA|TRBV18|TRBJ1-6|NA
TGTGCCAGCTCACCTCTGGTAGGCGCGGGGCAATTTGGGTCACCCCTCCACTTT
CASSPLVGAGQFGSPLHF
>TRBD1|TRBV3-1/TRBV3-2|TRBJ1-4|NA
TGTGCCAGCAGCCAAGGAGAAGGGGGCTCAAAACTGTTTTTT
CASSQGEGGSKLFF
>NA|TRBV4-1|TRBJ2-3|NA
TGCGCCAGCAGCCGGTCCCCCGGGTGGCCAGATACGCAGTATTTT
CASSRSPGWPDTQYF
>NA|TRBV6-5|TRBJ2-5|NA
TGTGCCAGCAGTTACGGGCGAGCACAAGAGACCCAGTACTTC
CASSYGRAQETQYF
>TRBD1|TRBV7-9|TRBJ2-3|NA
TGTGCCAGCAGCCAGACAGGGTCCACAGATACGCAGTATTTT
CASSQTGSTDTQYF
>TRBD1|TRBV6-1|TRBJ1-1|NA
TGTGCCAGCAATGACAGGGATCGGGCTGAAGCTTTCTTT
CASNDRDRAEAFF
>TRBD2|TRBV3-1/TRBV3-2|TRBJ2-7|NA
TGTGCCAGCAGCCAAGATTGGGCGGGAGAGAGGGAGCAGTACTTC
CASSQDWAGEREQYF
>TRBD2|TRBV13|TRBJ2-7|NA
TGTGCCAGCAGCTTATCCCAAGGGACTAGCGGCTACGAGCAGTACTTC
CASSLSQGTSGYEQYF
>NA|TRBV5-4|TRBJ2-7|NA
TGTGCCAGCAGCTTGATCTCGGGGGACGAGCAGTACTTC
CASSLISGDEQYF
>NA|TRBV29-1|TRBJ1-1|NA
TGCAGCGGCTACAGGGCTGAAACTGAAGCTTTCTTT
CSGYRAETEAFF
>NA|TRBV5-1|TRBJ2-1|NA
TGCGCCAGCAGCTTGGGTAGCCCTTCCTACAATGAGCAGTTCTTC
CASSLGSPSYNEQFF
>NA|TRBV7-2|TRBJ2-1|NA
TGTGCCAGCAGCTTTAACTCCTACAATGAGCAGTTCTTC
CASSFNSYNEQFF
>NA|TRBV6-5|TRBJ1-2|NA
TGTGCCAGCAGGGTTCGAGGGAACGGCTACACCTTC
CASRVRGNGYTF
>TRBD2|TRBV7-2|TRBJ2-3|NA
TGTGCCAGCAGCCCCCAGGGCGGGGGGCCAGATACGCAGTATTTT
CASSPQGGGPDTQYF
>NA|TRBV6-2/TRBV6-3|TRBJ2-3|NA
TGTGCCAGCAGCCCAACAAGTCCAGATACGCAGTATTTT
CASSPTSPDTQYF
>TRBD1|TRBV6-5|TRBJ1-2|NA
TGTGCCAGCAGTTCCGGACAGGGAGGCGTCTATGGCTACACCTTC
CASSSGQGGVYGYTF
>NA|TRBV13|TRBJ1-2|NA
TGTGCCAGCAGCTTAGGGGGGGCTCCGACGATGAGCTATGGCTACACCTTC
CASSLGGAPTMSYGYTF
>NA|TRBV6-5|TRBJ1-4|NA
TGTGCCAGCGGCCCGACAGGACCTAATGAAAAACTGTTTTTT
CASGPTGPNEKLFF
>TRBD1|TRBV5-6|TRBJ2-7|NA
TGTGCCAGCAGTTTTCCTGGGACAGCCTCCTACGAGCAGTACTTC
CASSFPGTASYEQYF
>NA|TRBV6-6|TRBJ2-5|NA
TGTGCCAGCACTCCCGGAGGGACCCAAGAGACCCAGTACTTC
CASTPGGTQETQYF
>NA|TRBV7-2|TRBJ1-1|NA
TGTGCCAGCAGCTTTGTAGCGGGGGGGAACACTGAAGCTTTCTTT
CASSFVAGGNTEAFF
>NA|TRBV3-1/TRBV3-2|TRBJ2-7|NA
TGTGCCAGCAGCCACGATTTTAGAGAGCAGTACTTC
CASSHDFREQYF
>NA|TRBV10-3|TRBJ2-7|NA
TGTGCCATTCGTTCGACAGACTCCTACGAGCAGTACTTC
CAIRSTDSYEQYF
>NA|TRBV5-1|TRBJ1-2|NA
TGCGCCAGCAGCTTGCAGGGCTTTGGCTACACCTTC
CASSLQGFGYTF
>NA|TRBV7-7|TRBJ2-2|NA
TGTGCCAGCAGCTCCCTTGCGGCACCCACCGGGGAGCTGTTTTTT
CASSSLAAPTGELFF
>TRBD1|TRBV5-4|TRBJ2-5|NA
TGTGCCAGCAGCTTTGGGACAGGGGAGACCCAGTACTTC
CASSFGTGETQYF